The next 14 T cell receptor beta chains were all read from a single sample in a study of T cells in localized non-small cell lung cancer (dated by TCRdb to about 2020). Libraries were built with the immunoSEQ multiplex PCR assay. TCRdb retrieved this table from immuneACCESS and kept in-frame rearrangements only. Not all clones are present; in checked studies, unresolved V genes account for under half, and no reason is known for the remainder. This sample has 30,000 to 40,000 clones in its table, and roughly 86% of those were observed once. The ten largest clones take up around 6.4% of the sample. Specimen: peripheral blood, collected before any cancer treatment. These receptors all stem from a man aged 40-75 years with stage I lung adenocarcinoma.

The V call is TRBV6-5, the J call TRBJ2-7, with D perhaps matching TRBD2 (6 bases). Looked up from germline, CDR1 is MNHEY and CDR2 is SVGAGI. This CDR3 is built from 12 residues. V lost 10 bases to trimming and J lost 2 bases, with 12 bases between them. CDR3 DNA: TGTGCCACCGGCGGGGCGCCCTACGAGCAGTACTTC. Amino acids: CATGGAPYEQYF.

CDR3 in amino acids: CASSRTGTSEETQYF. The CDR3 DNA reads as TGCGCCAGCAGCCGGACCGGGACTAGCGAGGAGACCCAGTACTTC. This chain joins TRBV5-1 and TRBJ2-5, with 10 nucleotides matching TRBD2. The CDR3 is made up of 15 amino acids. V gave up 4 bases and J gave up 5 bases; unmatched junction bases: 8. The germline V gene encodes CDR1 SGHRS and CDR2 YFSETQ.

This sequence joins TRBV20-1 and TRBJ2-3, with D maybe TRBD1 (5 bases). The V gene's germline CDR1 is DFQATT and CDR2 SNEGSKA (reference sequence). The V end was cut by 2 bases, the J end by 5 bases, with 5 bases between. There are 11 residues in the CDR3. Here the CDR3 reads CSARQGDTQYF. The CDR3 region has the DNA TGCAGTGCTAGACAGGGAGATACGCAGTATTTT.

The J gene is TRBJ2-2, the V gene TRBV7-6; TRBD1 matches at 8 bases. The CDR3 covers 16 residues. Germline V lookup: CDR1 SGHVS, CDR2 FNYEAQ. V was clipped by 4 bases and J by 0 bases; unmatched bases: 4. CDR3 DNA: TGTGCCAGCAGCTCTCAGACAGGGGCGAACACCGGGGAGCTGTTTTTT. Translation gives CASSSQTGANTGELFF.

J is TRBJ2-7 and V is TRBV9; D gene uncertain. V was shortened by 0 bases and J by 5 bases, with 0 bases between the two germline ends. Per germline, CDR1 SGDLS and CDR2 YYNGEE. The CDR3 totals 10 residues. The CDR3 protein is CASSVDEQYF. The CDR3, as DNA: TGTGCCAGCAGCGTAGACGAGCAGTACTTC. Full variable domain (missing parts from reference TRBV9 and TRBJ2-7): DSGVTQTPKHLITATGQRVTLRCSPRSGDLSVYWYQQSLDQGLQFLIQYYNGEERAKGNILERFSAQQFPDLHSELNLSSLELGDSALYFCASSVDEQYFGPGTRLTVT.

Written as DNA, the CDR3 is TGTGCCAGCAGTTTTGGGGGGGTTAACACTGAAGCTTTCTTT. As protein: CASSFGGVNTEAFF. The chain joins TRBV27 to TRBJ1-1; TRBD1 might be the D (5 bases). Trimming pared 3 bases from V and 2 bases from J, leaving 10 bases between. Looked up from germline, CDR1 is MNHEY and CDR2 is SMNVEV (reference sequence). There are 14 residues in the CDR3.

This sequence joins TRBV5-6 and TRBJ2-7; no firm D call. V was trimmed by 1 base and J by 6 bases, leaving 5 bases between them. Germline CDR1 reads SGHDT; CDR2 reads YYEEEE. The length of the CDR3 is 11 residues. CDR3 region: CASSLIAEQYF. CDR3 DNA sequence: TGTGCCAGCAGCTTGATAGCCGAGCAGTACTTC. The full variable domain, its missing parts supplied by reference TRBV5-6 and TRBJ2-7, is DAGVTQSPTHLIKTRGQQVTLRCSPKSGHDTVSWYQQALGQGPQFIFQYYEEEERQRGNFPDRFSGHQFPNYSSELNVNALLLGDSALYLCASSLIAEQYFGPGTRLTVT.

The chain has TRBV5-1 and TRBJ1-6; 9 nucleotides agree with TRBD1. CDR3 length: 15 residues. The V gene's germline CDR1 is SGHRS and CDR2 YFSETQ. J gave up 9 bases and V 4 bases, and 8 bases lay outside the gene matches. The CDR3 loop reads CASSPTGGTSSPLHF. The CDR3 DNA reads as TGCGCCAGCAGCCCGACAGGGGGTACAAGTTCACCCCTCCACTTT.

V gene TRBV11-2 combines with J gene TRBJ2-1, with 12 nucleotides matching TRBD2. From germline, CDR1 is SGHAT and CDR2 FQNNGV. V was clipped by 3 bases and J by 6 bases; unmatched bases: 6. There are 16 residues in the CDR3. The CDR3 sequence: CASSFSPTSGSNEQFF. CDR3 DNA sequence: TGTGCCAGCAGCTTTTCGCCGACTAGCGGGAGCAATGAGCAGTTCTTC.

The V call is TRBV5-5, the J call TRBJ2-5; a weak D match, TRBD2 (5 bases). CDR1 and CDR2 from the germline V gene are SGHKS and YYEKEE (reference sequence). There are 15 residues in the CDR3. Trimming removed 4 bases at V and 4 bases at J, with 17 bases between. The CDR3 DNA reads TGTGCCAGCAGCGGCCAACTAGACCTCCTAGAGACCCAGTACTTC. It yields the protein CASSGQLDLLETQYF.

This chain's CDR3 is CASIPYRGEKLFF. CDR3 in DNA: TGTGCCAGCATCCCGTACAGGGGTGAAAAACTGTTTTTT. The gene calls are TRBV7-9 and TRBJ1-4; 7 bases are a match to TRBD1. V lost 7 bases, J lost 7 bases, and 6 bases stayed unmatched. CDR3 length: 13 amino acids. The germline V gene encodes CDR1 SEHNR and CDR2 FQNEAQ (reference sequence).

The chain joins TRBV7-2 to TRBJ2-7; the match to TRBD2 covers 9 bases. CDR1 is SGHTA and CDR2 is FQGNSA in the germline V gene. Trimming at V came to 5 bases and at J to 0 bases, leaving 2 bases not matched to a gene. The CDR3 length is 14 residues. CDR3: CASSLSGSSYEQYF. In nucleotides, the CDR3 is TGTGCCAGCAGCCTTAGCGGGAGCTCCTACGAGCAGTACTTC.

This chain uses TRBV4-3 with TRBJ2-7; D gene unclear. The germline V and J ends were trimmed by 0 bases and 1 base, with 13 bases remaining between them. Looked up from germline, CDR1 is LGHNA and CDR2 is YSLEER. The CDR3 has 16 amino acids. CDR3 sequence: CASSQEFRSWSYEQYF. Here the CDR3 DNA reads TGCGCCAGCAGCCAAGAATTCCGGAGTTGGTCCTACGAGCAGTACTTC.

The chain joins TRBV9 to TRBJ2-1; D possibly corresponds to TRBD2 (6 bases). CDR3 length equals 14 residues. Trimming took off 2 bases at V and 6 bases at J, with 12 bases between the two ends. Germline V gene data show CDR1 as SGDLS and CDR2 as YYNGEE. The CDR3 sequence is CASSVRDFSNEQFF. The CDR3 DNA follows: TGTGCCAGCAGCGTTAGGGACTTTTCCAATGAGCAGTTCTTC.